A selection of T cell receptor beta chains follows, all from one sample in a study of Graves' ophthalmopathy and Graves' hyperthyroidism. TCRdb used MiXCR to reprocess the multiplex PCR reads, holding one entry per CDR3 protein. This sample has roughly 400,000 distinct CDR3 sequences, with around 16% found just once. Sequenced sample: peripheral blood. The receptors here all came from a woman younger than 35 with Graves' ophthalmopathy. CDR3s include the opening cysteine and the closing phenylalanine or tryptophan. A D gene is named only where the DNA matches it firmly. Some rows have no size entry. The others give once, few or many, or a class for an expanded clone.

CDR3: CASSLDGYQPQHF; DNA: TGTGCCAGCAGTTTAGACGGTTATCAGCCCCAGCATTTT; D: .; size: .; V: TRBV28; J: TRBJ1-5
CDR3: CASSRDGESNQPQHF; DNA: TGTGCCAGCAGTAGGGACGGGGAGAGCAATCAGCCCCAGCATTTT; D: .; size: .; V: TRBV2; J: TRBJ1-5
CDR3: CSASRQGLRGNIQYF; DNA: TGCAGTGCTAGCCGACAGGGTCTCCGGGGAAACATTCAGTACTTC; D: TRBD1; size: many; V: TRBV20-1; J: TRBJ2-4
CDR3: CASSLYDRGGNYGYTF; DNA: TGTGCCAGCAGTCTTTACGACAGGGGAGGGAACTATGGCTACACCTTC; D: TRBD1; size: .; V: TRBV11-2; J: TRBJ1-2
CDR3: CASSERVRAKNIQYF; DNA: TGTGCCAGCAGTGAGAGGGTGCGGGCCAAAAACATTCAGTACTTC; D: .; size: many; V: TRBV6-1; J: TRBJ2-4
CDR3: CASSLWGVSSGANVLTF; DNA: TGTGCCAGCAGCTTATGGGGGGTTAGCTCTGGGGCCAACGTCCTGACTTTC; D: .; size: .; V: TRBV11-2; J: TRBJ2-6
CDR3: CSARDPSGNTGELFF; DNA: TGCAGTGCTAGAGATCCCAGCGGAAACACCGGGGAGCTGTTTTTT; D: .; size: many; V: TRBV20-1; J: TRBJ2-2
CDR3: CAWKLREHRENTEAFF; DNA: TGTGCCTGGAAATTACGGGAACATAGGGAGAACACTGAAGCTTTCTTT; D: .; size: many; V: TRBV30; J: TRBJ1-1
CDR3: CSARSQGATYMNTEAFF; DNA: TGCAGTGCTAGATCACAGGGGGCTACCTACATGAACACTGAAGCTTTCTTT; D: TRBD1; size: many; V: TRBV20-1; J: TRBJ1-1
CDR3: CAWGDNLSNEQYF; DNA: TGTGCCTGGGGGGACAATCTGTCCAACGAGCAGTACTTC; D: .; size: many; V: TRBV30; J: TRBJ2-7
CDR3: CASSPRRLQGYGYTF; DNA: TGTGCCAGCAGTCCTAGGCGACTACAGGGTTATGGCTACACCTTC; D: .; size: many; V: TRBV6-2/TRBV6-3; J: TRBJ1-2
CDR3: CASSEAPGPAYEQYF; DNA: TGTGCCAGCAGTGAAGCCCCCGGCCCCGCTTACGAGCAGTACTTC; D: .; size: many; V: TRBV2; J: TRBJ2-7
CDR3: CASSLSADRANTYEQYF; DNA: TGTGCCAGCAGTTTATCCGCGGACAGGGCGAATACCTACGAGCAGTACTTC; D: TRBD1; size: few; V: TRBV12-3/TRBV12-4; J: TRBJ2-7
CDR3: CASSLGDQTNIQYF; DNA: TGTGCCAGCAGTTTAGGGGACCAAACTAACATTCAGTACTTC; D: .; size: .; V: TRBV12-3/TRBV12-4; J: TRBJ2-4
CDR3: CSARDSGRGQGLAQHF; DNA: TGCAGTGCTAGAGATTCTGGCAGGGGGCAAGGACTAGCCCAGCATTTT; D: TRBD1; size: many; V: TRBV20-1; J: TRBJ1-5